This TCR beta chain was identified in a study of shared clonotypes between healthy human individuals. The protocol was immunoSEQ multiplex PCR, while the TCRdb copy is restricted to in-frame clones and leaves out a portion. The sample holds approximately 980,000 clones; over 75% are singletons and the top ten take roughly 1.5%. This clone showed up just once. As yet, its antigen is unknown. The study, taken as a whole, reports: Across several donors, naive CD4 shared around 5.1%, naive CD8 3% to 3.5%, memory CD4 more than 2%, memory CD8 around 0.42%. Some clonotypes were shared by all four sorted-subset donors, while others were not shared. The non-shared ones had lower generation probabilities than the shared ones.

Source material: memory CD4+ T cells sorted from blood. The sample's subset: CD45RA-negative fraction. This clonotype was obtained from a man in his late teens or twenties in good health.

The CDR3 sequence: CASSLLPLYEQYF. The CDR3 bases are TGTGCCAGCAGCTTACTCCCCCTCTACGAGCAGTACTTC. This chain links TRBV7-2 with TRBJ2-7; D call uncertain. V was pared by 2 bases and J by 3 bases, with 8 bases between. CDR3 size: 13 residues. Germline assignment: CDR1 SGHTA and CDR2 FQGNSA. Drawing the rest from reference TRBV7-2 and TRBJ2-7, the complete variable domain is GAGVSQSPSNKVTEKGKDVELRCDPISGHTALYWYRQSLGQGLEFLIYFQGNSAPDKSGLPSDRFSAERTGGSVSTLTIQRTQQEDSAVYLCASSLLPLYEQYFGPGTRLTVT.